These T cell receptor beta chains were read from a single sample in a study of control samples from healthy donors and cancer patients. Profiling relied on immunoSEQ multiplex PCR, and the TCRdb table lists in-frame clones only, not all of them. The sample contains about 120,000 clones, around 86% of which appear only once. Sequenced: blood. These receptors were collected from a man aged 35-49 years in good health. CDR3s include the opening cysteine and the closing phenylalanine or tryptophan. D genes are given only for firm matches. Rows give clone size only sometimes, using once, few, many, or a class for an expanded clone.

.	.	TRBJ1-1	TRBV4-1	TGCGCCAGCAGCCAGCCAACAGGGTACACTGAAGCTTTCTTT	CASSQPTGYTEAFF
.	TRBD1	TRBJ1-1	TRBV6-1	TGTGCCAGCAGTGAACTGGGACAGGGGGCGAAAGCTTTCTTT	CASSELGQGAKAFF
few	.	TRBJ2-3	TRBV9	TGTGCCAGCAGCGTAGAATACGGGGCGACAGATACGCAGTATTTT	CASSVEYGATDTQYF
.	.	TRBJ2-3	TRBV7-2	TGTGCCAGCAGCTTAAGTGGTATAGATACGCAGTATTTT	CASSLSGIDTQYF
.	.	TRBJ1-3	TRBV6-5	TGTGCCACCCGGGAGAGAGACTCTGGAAACACCATATATTTT	CATRERDSGNTIYF
once	.	TRBJ1-5	TRBV30	TGTGCCTGGAGTGTTGGGACTTGGGCAGTCGGGCCCCAGCATTTT	CAWSVGTWAVGPQHF
.	.	TRBJ1-1	TRBV18	TGTGCCAGCTCCAGCACGAGGAACACTGAAGCTTTCTTT	CASSSTRNTEAFF
.	.	TRBJ1-2	TRBV10-1	TGCGCCAGCAGTGATGGACAATTATATAGGCGTCCTGGCTACACCTTC	CASSDGQLYRRPGYTF
.	.	TRBJ1-1	TRBV18	TGTGCCAGCTCACCAATGGACAGTAACACTGAAGCTTTCTTT	CASSPMDSNTEAFF
few	.	TRBJ1-4	TRBV4-1	TGCGCCAGCAGCCGGGGGGAAAAACTGTTTTTT	CASSRGEKLFF
once	.	TRBJ1-2	TRBV6-6	TGTGCCAGCAGTTATTCTGGGAGCTATGGCTACACCTTC	CASSYSGSYGYTF
.	TRBD1	TRBJ2-2	TRBV6-5	TGTGCCAGCAGAGGACAGGGGAACACCGGGGAGCTGTTTTTT	CASRGQGNTGELFF
few	.	TRBJ2-3	TRBV6-6	TGTGCGGGGGGGGGCCAACGGAGCACAGATACGCAGTATTTT	CAGGGQRSTDTQYF
once	.	TRBJ2-3	TRBV7-7	TGTGCCAGCAGCGCAGGGACAGATACGCAGTATTTT	CASSAGTDTQYF
few	.	TRBJ2-2	TRBV28	TGTGCCAGCAGTTTGGGGCAGGAGGTCACCGGGGAGCTGTTTTTT	CASSLGQEVTGELFF
.	TRBD2	TRBJ2-3	TRBV6-2/TRBV6-3	TGTGCCAGCAGTAGGGGACTAGCTGAAGTGACAGATACGCAGTATTTT	CASSRGLAEVTDTQYF
.	.	TRBJ1-4	TRBV5-4	TGTGCCAGCAGCTTGAACCGCGAATCTAATGAAAAACTGTTTTTT	CASSLNRESNEKLFF
once	.	TRBJ1-5	TRBV19	TGTGCCAGTAGTATGGGGTACGGGTTCGGTCAGCCCCAGCATTTT	CASSMGYGFGQPQHF
.	.	TRBJ1-2	TRBV3-1/TRBV3-2	TGTGCCAGCATGGGCTACCTCTTCAATAACTATGGCTACACCTTC	CASMGYLFNNYGYTF
.	.	TRBJ1-2	TRBV6-5	TGTGCCAGCCCTGGGGTTTACTATGGCTACACCTTC	CASPGVYYGYTF
.	TRBD1	TRBJ2-3	TRBV29-1	TGCAGCGCGGGACAGGGAACAGATACGCAGTATTTT	CSAGQGTDTQYF
.	TRBD2	TRBJ2-1	TRBV11-3	TGTGCCAGCAGCACCGAGAGACTAGCCCGCCTTGAGCAGTTCTTC	CASSTERLARLEQFF
.	.	TRBJ2-7	TRBV27	TGTGCCAGTCGGGCCTCACCGACTGGCGAGCAGTACTTC	CASRASPTGEQYF
.	.	TRBJ1-2	TRBV29-1	TGCAGCGGTAGGGTTGTCAACTATGGCTACACCTTC	CSGRVVNYGYTF
.	.	TRBJ1-3	TRBV5-1	TGCGCCAGCAGCTTGGTTGGGGGCCTCTCTGGAAACACCATATATTTT	CASSLVGGLSGNTIYF
few	.	TRBJ2-2	TRBV6-4	TGTGCCAGCAGTGACTCCTCTGGCGGACCAACCGGGGAGCTGTTTTTT	CASSDSSGGPTGELFF
.	TRBD2	TRBJ2-1	TRBV6-1	TGTGCCAGCAGTGGGGGGGGAGGGATGAGGGGCAATGAGCAGTTCTTC	CASSGGGGMRGNEQFF
.	.	TRBJ1-1	TRBV18	TGTGCCAGCTCACCCAGGGTAGAGATGAACACTGAAGCTTTCTTT	CASSPRVEMNTEAFF